These 17 T cell receptor beta chains were sequenced from one sample in a study of cytomegalovirus exposure and HLA in healthy donors. TCRdb keeps only in-frame clones here, not all; method: immunoSEQ multiplex PCR. The sample has 120,000 to 150,000 clones, around 86% seen once. Sequenced input: PBMCs. The receptors were sampled from a young man in good health and CMV-seropositive.

The rearrangement joins TRBV6-1 to TRBJ2-1, with 7 bases matching TRBD1. The junction had 13 bases not matched to a gene; V was cut back by 5 bases and J by 9 bases. This CDR3 comprises 15 residues. Looked up from germline, CDR1 is MNHNS and CDR2 is SASEGT. CDR3 nucleotide sequence: TGTGCCAGCAGTCTAGGGGGACAGACGTGGGGTGAGCAGTTCTTC. This sequence encodes CASSLGGQTWGEQFF.

This sequence joins TRBV2 and TRBJ1-5, with a weak D call TRBD1 (6 bases). Germline V gene data show CDR1 as SNHLY and CDR2 as FYNNEI. The CDR3 sequence is 12 residues long. V was shortened by 6 bases and J by 7 bases, with 10 bases between the two germline ends. Here the CDR3 reads CASREQGQPQHF. The CDR3, as DNA: TGTGCCAGCAGGGAGCAGGGGCAGCCCCAGCATTTT.

The chain recombines TRBV5-4 with TRBJ1-3, with D unclear. This CDR3 is 14 amino acids long. Germline CDR1 is SGHNT and CDR2 is YYREEE (reference sequence). V shed 0 bases and J shed 4 bases, with 8 bases lying between them. This CDR3 reads CASSLEGGGNTIYF. The CDR3 nucleotides read TGTGCCAGCAGCTTGGAGGGAGGAGGAAACACCATATATTTT.

The chain has TRBV29-1 and TRBJ2-3, with TRBD2 identical over 10 bases. Trimming cost V 7 bases and J 5 bases; bases outside gene matches: 6. Germline values: CDR1 SQVTM, CDR2 ANQGSEA. This CDR3 is 13 amino acids long. The CDR3 here is CSESGGALDTQYF. The CDR3 coding sequence is TGCAGCGAGAGCGGGGGGGCTTTAGATACGCAGTATTTT.

The V call is TRBV23-1, the J call TRBJ2-7, with unresolved D. TRBV23-1 is an ORF, with its function uncertain. V lost 0 bases and J 5 bases, leaving 8 bases between the germline ends. CDR3 length: 13 amino acids. CDR3: CASSQSHANEQYF. For the CDR3, the DNA is TGCGCCAGCAGTCAATCCCATGCGAACGAGCAGTACTTC.

This chain joins TRBV9 and TRBJ1-2; 11 positions match TRBD1. With 4 bases clipped from V and 8 bases from J, the junction kept 13 bases outside the gene matches. The V gene's germline CDR1 is SGDLS and CDR2 YYNGEE. This CDR3 spans 16 amino acids. The CDR3 DNA reads as TGTGCCAGCAGCCCCCCCCCGGACAGGGGGCTAGGAGGCTACACCTTC. This translates into CASSPPPDRGLGGYTF.

With respect to this clone: One junction end does not reproduce the germline sequence, and a read error may be involved. V is TRBV29-1 and J is TRBJ1-4; the D is unclear. Germline V CDR1 and CDR2: SQVTM, ANQGSEA. This CDR3 has 11 residues. The CDR3 region is CSVESRPFVVF. In nucleotides, the CDR3 is TGCAGCGTTGAGTCGCGTCCGTTCGTGGTTTTT.

V and J are TRBV7-8 and TRBJ1-2; 7 bases align to TRBD1. Germline trimming cut 1 base from V and 1 base from J; bases unmatched to any gene: 12. The CDR3 sequence is 18 residues long. The germline V gene has CDR1 SGHVS and CDR2 FQNEAQ. The CDR3 protein is CASSLGYIGTALNYGYTF. Written as DNA, the CDR3 is TGTGCCAGCAGCTTAGGTTACATTGGGACAGCCCTTAACTATGGCTACACCTTC. Full variable domain (missing parts from reference TRBV7-8 and TRBJ1-2): GAGVSQSPRYKVAKRGQDVALRCDPISGHVSLFWYQQALGQGPEFLTYFQNEAQLDKSGLPSDRFFAERPEGSVSTLKIQRTQQEDSAVYLCASSLGYIGTALNYGYTFGSGTRLTVV.

This clone was seen only once. The V call is TRBV27, the J call TRBJ2-6; D perhaps matches TRBD2 (5 bases). CDR1 MNHEY and CDR2 SMNVEV come from the germline V gene (reference sequence). CDR3 length: 14 residues. V lost 8 bases, J lost 4 bases, and 12 bases lay in between. CDR3 residues: CASGLRAGANVLTF. The CDR3 DNA reads as TGTGCCAGCGGGTTGAGGGCAGGGGCCAACGTCCTGACTTTC.

This clone was observed once. The J gene is TRBJ2-7, the V gene TRBV5-4; 7 positions agree with TRBD1. The CDR3 spans 15 residues. The germline V gene has CDR1 SGHNT and CDR2 YYREEE (reference sequence). Trimming cost V 0 bases and J 4 bases; bases outside gene matches: 7. The chain's CDR3 is CASSLVTGAGYEQYF. DNA for the CDR3: TGTGCCAGCAGCTTGGTCACAGGGGCCGGGTACGAGCAGTACTTC.

In its sample, this clone was seen once. The chain links TRBV5-4 to TRBJ2-1; perhaps TRBD2 as D (6 bases). The V gene lost 4 bases and the J gene lost 10 bases, with 21 bases spanning the gap. The CDR3 has 15 residues. Germline CDR1 is SGHNT and CDR2 is YYREEE (reference sequence). The CDR3 DNA is TGTGCCAGCAGCCTAACGCGGGGTCCCCCCCGGGAGCAGTTCTTC. Encoded protein: CASSLTRGPPREQFF.

The chain recombines TRBV19 with TRBJ2-7; the D gene is possibly TRBD1 (5 bases). CDR1 and CDR2 (germline): LNHDA, SQIVND (reference sequence). Trimming left V 5 bases short and J 4 bases short, with 9 bases between. This CDR3 has 12 residues. The chain's CDR3 is CASSRRGYEQYF. As DNA, the CDR3 is TGTGCCAGTAGTCGAAGGGGTTACGAGCAGTACTTC.

Written as DNA, the CDR3 is TGTGCCAGCAGCCCTGACAGGACCGCATATTTGGGCACTGAAGCTTTCTTT. Its protein is CASSPDRTAYLGTEAFF. The chain employs TRBV7-9 and TRBJ1-1; possibly TRBD1 for D (6 bases). The CDR3 loop spans 17 amino acids. The ends were cut back, 5 bases at V and 4 bases at J, with 23 bases in the middle. Germline V gene lookup returns CDR1 SEHNR and CDR2 FQNEAQ (reference sequence).

The V call is TRBV5-6, the J call TRBJ2-1, with 10 bases fitting TRBD2. Germline trimming cut 4 bases from V and 12 bases from J; bases unmatched to any gene: 19. Germline values: CDR1 SGHDT, CDR2 YYEEEE. This CDR3 has 17 residues. The CDR3 nucleotides read TGTGCCAGCAGCCTTCGCTCCACTAGCGGGGTATACAAAGGGCAGTTCTTC. This translates into CASSLRSTSGVYKGQFF.

This clone was seen once. The chain recombines TRBV25-1 with TRBJ2-2; unclear D gene. The CDR3 extends over 15 amino acids. Trimming took 1 base from V and 6 from J, leaving 12 bases between them. Germline V gives CDR1 MGHDK, CDR2 SYGVNS. The CDR3: CASSELVPRAGELFF. The CDR3 coding sequence is TGTGCCAGCAGTGAATTAGTACCCCGGGCCGGGGAGCTGTTTTTT.

About this clone itself: Other DNA sequences in the sample encode the same CDR3. The chain couples TRBV2 to TRBJ2-7; 8 bases line up with TRBD1. This CDR3 spans 13 amino acids. Germline assignment: CDR1 SNHLY and CDR2 FYNNEI. V was pared by 6 bases and J by 2 bases, with 3 bases of the junction left unmatched. Here the CDR3 DNA reads TGTGCCAGCAGCGGACAGGGAACCTACGAGCAGTACTTC. Encoded protein: CASSGQGTYEQYF.

The chain is built from TRBV5-8 and TRBJ2-5, with 9 bases identical to TRBD2. Germline CDR1 and CDR2: SGHTS and YDEGEE. Trimming took 6 bases from V and 1 from J; bases not matched to a gene: 4. The CDR3 covers 14 residues. Here the CDR3 reads CASIKAGGQETQYF. CDR3 nucleotide sequence: TGTGCCAGCATTAAAGCGGGGGGCCAAGAGACCCAGTACTTC.